Below are 5 T cell receptor beta chains sequenced from a single sample in a study of blood T cell repertoires in COVID-19. The repertoire was sequenced with immunoSEQ multiplex PCR; TCRdb's copy has only in-frame clones and lacks some. The repertoire consists of 160,000 or so clones, with around 83% occurring once and the leading ten covering 1.5%. The sample consisted of peripheral blood. These receptor sequences come from a human donor in a cohort sampled during active COVID-19.

The sample holds one count of this clone. The chain employs TRBV7-2 and TRBJ2-6, with a possible D match to TRBD1 (6 bases). The CDR3 spans 16 residues. Per the germline V gene, CDR1 is SGHTA and CDR2 is FQGNSA. V was cut by 1 base and J by 0 bases, with 7 bases left in between. DNA for the CDR3: TGTGCCAGCAGCTTAGGAGGGGGCTCTGGGGCCAACGTCCTGACTTTC. Translation gives CASSLGGGSGANVLTF.

The chain recombines TRBV5-6 with TRBJ1-5; D remains ambiguous. Germline CDR1 and CDR2: SGHDT and YYEEEE. The CDR3 is 15 residues long. Trimming removed 1 base from V and 6 bases from J, with 14 bases in between. CDR3 in amino acids: CASSLLRPAGQPQHF. As DNA, the CDR3 is TGTGCCAGCAGCTTGCTCCGTCCTGCGGGTCAGCCCCAGCATTTT. Looking up the rest from reference TRBV5-6 and TRBJ1-5 gives the full variable domain: DAGVTQSPTHLIKTRGQQVTLRCSPKSGHDTVSWYQQALGQGPQFIFQYYEEEERQRGNFPDRFSGHQFPNYSSELNVNALLLGDSALYLCASSLLRPAGQPQHFGDGTRLSIL.

This chain uses TRBV13 with TRBJ1-2; 7 positions agree with TRBD1. Trimming removed 5 bases from V and 5 bases from J; junction bases left unmatched: 8. The CDR3 contains 14 residues. From germline, CDR1 is PRHDT and CDR2 FYEKMQ (reference sequence). CDR3 DNA: TGTGCCAGCAGCGTTCAGGGGGATGGGTATGGCTACACCTTC. Translating gives CASSVQGDGYGYTF.

The chain joins TRBV27 to TRBJ1-5; 8 bases line up with TRBD1. The CDR3 loop spans 14 amino acids. J lost 1 base, V lost 6 bases, and 2 bases had no gene match. Germline CDR1 and CDR2: MNHEY and SMNVEV (reference sequence). CDR3 DNA: TGTGCCAGCAGCCGGACAGGGAGCAATCAGCCCCAGCATTTT. Translating gives CASSRTGSNQPQHF.

This sequence joins TRBV7-9 and TRBJ1-3; D gene ambiguous. V lost 5 bases to trimming and J lost 2 bases, with 13 bases between them. The CDR3 runs 15 residues. Germline V gives CDR1 SEHNR, CDR2 FQNEAQ (reference sequence). The CDR3 here is CASSQNTSPGNTIYF. In nucleotides, the CDR3 is TGTGCCAGCAGCCAAAACACGTCTCCTGGAAACACCATATATTTT.